This T cell receptor (beta chain) was identified during a study of T cells in Graves' hyperthyroidism and ophthalmopathy (dated by TCRdb to about 2019). A note on the overall study: Peripheral blood was sampled at the time of initial diagnosis, prior to any treatment. TCR V-J signatures able to tell the groups apart were searched for in a discovery cohort of 90 to 100 patients, of whom roughly 42 had Graves' ophthalmopathy and 55 to 60 had stable Graves' hyperthyroidism. Prospective prediction of ophthalmopathy was tested in an independent validation cohort of 18 hyperthyroidism patients and some 17 patients who later progressed to ophthalmopathy. For training and testing, the approximately 97 patients in the discovery cohort were randomly divided in a 7:3 ratio. In roughly six Graves' hyperthyroidism patients, the study also compared T-cell repertoires from thyroid tissue with T-cell repertoires from blood. Once sampling was done, hyperthyroidism patients were given methimazole at a starting dose of 30 mg daily, whereas ophthalmopathy patients were given high-dose intravenous methylprednisolone. According to the paper, TCR Vbeta CDR3 sequencing was carried out on some 140 peripheral blood samples, which came from fewer than 50 ophthalmopathy, about 75 hyperthyroidism and roughly 17 progressor patients.

As to this clonotype: Its antigen is still unknown. Base qualities are missing; no much larger clone stands one base away.

The study at large found these results: A 13 V-J signature model separated ophthalmopathy from stable hyperthyroidism, with around 88% sensitivity and 81.08% specificity in cross-validation and 80%/75% in testing. Most expanded thyroid clonotypes (frequency above 0.001) were also detected in blood, suggesting blood repertoires may reflect thyroid immune responses. No statistical method was used to fix the sample size in advance, and group allocation was not hidden from the investigators. During validation, the model predicted progression to ophthalmopathy a median of approximately six months ahead of onset, with roughly 65% sensitivity and almost 75% specificity.

TCR beta CDR3 regions were amplified from RNA transcripts. A first-round RT-PCR of the TCR CDR3 used the HTBI primer set with the Qiagen OneStep RT-PCR kit. Libraries were constructed in a second round of multiplex PCR, after which size selection and purification were performed. Sequencing of the libraries was done on an Illumina HiSeq2000 using paired-end 100 bp reads. The study's processing was this. SOAPnuke was used to process the raw data, throwing out any read that contained adapters or uncalled bases, had a mean Phred below 15, or lacked an exact constant-primer or identifier match. COPE v1.2.5 was used to merge the high-quality paired reads, and each unique nucleotide sequence was defined as a clonotype. MiTCR v1.1 was used to align the clonotypes against IMGT TRBV, TRBD and TRBJ reference segments. The analysis included only V-J combinations with a frequency above 0.0001, which together covered 99.2% of the repertoires. A TCS score was defined as the ratio between F50 (clonal expansion) and ExV (chaos), using BLOSUM62-based TCRdist between CDR3 peptides within each V-J. Welch's t-statistics and random forest reduced roughly 500 V-J features to about 13, which were used in a naive Bayes classifier (R e1071). Through fastp at Q25 and MiXCR, TCRdb rebuilt clones from the public reads, retaining in-frame beta chains. Under each unique CDR3 protein, matching rows form one entry showing the most common genes and DNA. V and J calls and clone size were set by TCRdb, not the authors. This sample gives some 550,000 distinct CDR3 sequences in total; 20% to 25% of them show up just once. The ten top clones hold around a quarter of the sample.

A patient counted as having stable Graves' hyperthyroidism if no progression to ophthalmopathy occurred over 18 months of follow-up. The hyperthyroidism patients were between 18 and 65 years old and newly diagnosed, with a disease duration of less than 2 months. Patients with uncontrolled infections, other autoimmune diseases, pregnancy or lactation were excluded. Diagnoses were based on clinical symptoms, serum thyroxine and TRAb, thyroid ultrasound and orbital computed tomography. Ficoll-Paque density gradient centrifugation was used to isolate PBMCs from around 10 ml of fresh peripheral blood. Total RNA was extracted with Trizol reagent, and quality was checked on an Agilent 2100 Bioanalyzer. The CDR3, cysteine through phenylalanine, is 14 amino acids long. This entry keeps only the CDR3 DNA: 42 bases, framed from base 1. V is pared back by 5 bases and J by 1 base, with 11 bases lying between the germline termini. CDR1 and CDR2 were assigned from the germline V gene as LGHNT and FRNRAP.

Sequencing input: blood. The sequence was obtained from a man aged 18 to 29 with Graves' hyperthyroidism. Rearrangement joined TRBV12-5 to TRBJ1-1; possibly the D gene is TRBD1, per 6 matching bases. The CDR3 loop reads CASGPQGRNTEAFF. The nucleotide sequence is given as TGTGCTAGTGGTCCTCAGGGGAGGAACACTGAAGCTTTCTTT.